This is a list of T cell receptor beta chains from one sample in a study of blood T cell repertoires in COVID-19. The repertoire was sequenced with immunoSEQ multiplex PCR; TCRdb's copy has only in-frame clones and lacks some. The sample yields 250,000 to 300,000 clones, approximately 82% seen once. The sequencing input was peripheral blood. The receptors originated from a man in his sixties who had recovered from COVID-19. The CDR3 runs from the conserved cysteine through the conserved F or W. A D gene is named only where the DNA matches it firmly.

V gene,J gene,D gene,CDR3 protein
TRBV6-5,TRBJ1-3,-,CASSRLDSGNTIYF
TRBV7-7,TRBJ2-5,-,CASSFSGTPQETQYF
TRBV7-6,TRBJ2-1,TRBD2,CASSAGGLASRYNEQFF
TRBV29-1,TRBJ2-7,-,CSVTWGTTDYEQYF
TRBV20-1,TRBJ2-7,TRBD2,CSAGGGYEQYF
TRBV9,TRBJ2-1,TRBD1,CASSVGGWGQEIYKEQFF
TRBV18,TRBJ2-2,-,CASSPDRKNTGELFF
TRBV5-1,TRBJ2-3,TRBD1,CASSKGQISTDTQYF
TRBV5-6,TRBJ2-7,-,CASSLLTGYHEQYF
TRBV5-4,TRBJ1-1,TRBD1,CASRKTGGFSEAFF
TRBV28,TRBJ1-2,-,CASSPYLANYGYTF
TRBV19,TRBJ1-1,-,CASSIAHTANTEAFF
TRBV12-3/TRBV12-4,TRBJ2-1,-,CASSFSPYNEQFF
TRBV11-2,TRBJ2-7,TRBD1,CASSSRTGGLGEQYF
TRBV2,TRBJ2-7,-,CASSMRAGPSDEQYF
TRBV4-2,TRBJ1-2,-,CASSHVRGRGRGGYTF
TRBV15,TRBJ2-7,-,CATSFSRGQFRYEQYF
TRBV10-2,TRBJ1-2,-,CASSELGALNGYTF
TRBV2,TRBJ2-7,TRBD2,CASIRDYYAYEQYF
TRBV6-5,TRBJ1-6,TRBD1,CASRRGQGWNSPLHF
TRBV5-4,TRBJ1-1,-,CASRRDNLNTEAFF
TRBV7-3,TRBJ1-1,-,CASRGGPNTEAFF
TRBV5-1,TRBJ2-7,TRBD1,CASSLRTGGSYEQYF
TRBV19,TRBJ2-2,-,CASSTPGEPNTGELFF
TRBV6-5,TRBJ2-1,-,CASRRQLGSSNEQFF
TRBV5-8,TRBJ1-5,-,CASSFLRLNQPQHF
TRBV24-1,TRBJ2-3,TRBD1,CATSDRRQGGDTQYF
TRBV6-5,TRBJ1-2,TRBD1,CASRQPGQGAYGYTF
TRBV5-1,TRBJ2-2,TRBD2,CASSSGLAGAGELFF
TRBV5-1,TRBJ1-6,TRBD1,CASSPDRAGTPLHF
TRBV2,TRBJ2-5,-,CASSARGQGKLAQYF
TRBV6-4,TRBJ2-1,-,CASSDPPGEQFF
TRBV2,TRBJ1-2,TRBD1,CARPGQGAGSYGYTF
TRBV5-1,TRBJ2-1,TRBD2,CASSVTTSGSFDEQFF
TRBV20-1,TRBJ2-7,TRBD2,CSAQREREQYF
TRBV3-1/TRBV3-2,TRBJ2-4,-,CASSQFGGPKNIQYF
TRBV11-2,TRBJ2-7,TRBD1,CASSHTQGPYEQYF
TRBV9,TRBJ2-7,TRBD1,CASSVAGTGIHEQYF
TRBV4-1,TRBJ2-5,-,CASSQPRATKETQYF
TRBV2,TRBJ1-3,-,CASSEGSSGNTIYF
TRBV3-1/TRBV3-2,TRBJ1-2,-,CASSQEGQGNYGYTF
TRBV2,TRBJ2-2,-,CASSRSARGTGELFF
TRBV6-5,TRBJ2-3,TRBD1,CASRDRGDGDTQYF
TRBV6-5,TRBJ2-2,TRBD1,CASSLTGGVTGELFF
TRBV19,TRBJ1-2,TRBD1,CASSTGTGNYGYTF
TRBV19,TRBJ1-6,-,CASSIRVNSPLHF
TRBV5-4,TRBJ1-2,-,CASSSGRNYGYTF
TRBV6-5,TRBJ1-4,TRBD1,CASRETDRPNEKLFF
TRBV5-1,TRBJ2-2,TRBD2,CASSMGLAGGPRELFF
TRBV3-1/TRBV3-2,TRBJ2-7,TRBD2,CASSQVPGLAGVSYEQYF
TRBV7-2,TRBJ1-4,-,CASTWGGGTNEKLFF